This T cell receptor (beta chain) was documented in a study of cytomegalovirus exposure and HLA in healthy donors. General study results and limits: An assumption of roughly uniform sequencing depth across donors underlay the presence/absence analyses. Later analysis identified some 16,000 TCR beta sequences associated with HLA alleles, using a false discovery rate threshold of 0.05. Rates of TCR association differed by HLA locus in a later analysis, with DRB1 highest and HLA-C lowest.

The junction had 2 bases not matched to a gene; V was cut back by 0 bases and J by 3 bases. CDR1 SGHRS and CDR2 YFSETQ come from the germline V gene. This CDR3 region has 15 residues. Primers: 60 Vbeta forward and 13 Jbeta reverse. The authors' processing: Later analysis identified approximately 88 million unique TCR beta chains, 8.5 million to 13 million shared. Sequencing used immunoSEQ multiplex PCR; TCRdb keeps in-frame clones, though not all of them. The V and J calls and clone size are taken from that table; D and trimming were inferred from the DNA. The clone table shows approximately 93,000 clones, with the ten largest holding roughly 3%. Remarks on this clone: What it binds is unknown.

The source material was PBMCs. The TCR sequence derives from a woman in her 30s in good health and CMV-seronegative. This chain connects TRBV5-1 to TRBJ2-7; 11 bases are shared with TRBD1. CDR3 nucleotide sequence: TGCGCCAGCAGCTTGGCCGGGACAGGGGGCTACGAGCAGTACTTC. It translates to CASSLAGTGGYEQYF.